These 14 T cell receptor beta chains were all obtained from the same sample, sequenced in a study of shared clonotypes between healthy human individuals. Measured with immunoSEQ multiplex PCR; TCRdb has only the in-frame clones, and not every one. In the table there are 2,500,000 or so clones, approximately 93% of which are singletons. Sequencing was done on a sample of naive CD4+ T cells from PBMCs. Subset reported: CD45RA+ positively selected. The receptor set was obtained from a young man in good health. Some clones in this sample may be carry-over from other donors' samples.

V and J are TRBV30 and TRBJ1-2; 7 bases fit TRBD1. Germline CDR1 and CDR2: GTSNPN and SVGIG (reference sequence). The CDR3 consists of 13 residues. The trim removed 3 bases at V and 3 bases at J, leaving 4 bases unmatched. This chain's CDR3 is CAWRGDRDYGYTF. CDR3 nucleotide sequence: TGTGCCTGGAGGGGGGACAGAGACTATGGCTACACCTTC.

The chain joins TRBV7-2 to TRBJ2-7; 11 bases agree with TRBD2. CDR1 is SGHTA, CDR2 FQGNSA, per germline. The CDR3 sequence is 18 residues long. Trimming took 5 bases from V and 5 from J; bases not matched to a gene: 17. The CDR3 sequence is CASSQPRASGRPGDEQYF. In DNA form, the CDR3 reads TGTGCCAGCAGCCAACCCCGGGCTAGCGGGAGGCCGGGGGACGAGCAGTACTTC.

The rearrangement uses TRBV11-2 and TRBJ2-7; D assignment may be TRBD1 or TRBD2 (5 bases each). Germline assignment: CDR1 SGHAT and CDR2 FQNNGV. CDR3 size: 17 residues. V was clipped by 3 bases and J by 9 bases, with 27 bases between them. The DNA for the CDR3 is TGTGCCAGCAGCTTGGTCGGTCGGTCGGGACCCCTACGAGGGCAGTACTTC. Translation: CASSLVGRSGPLRGQYF.

This clone was counted a few times. V and J are TRBV6-1 and TRBJ2-1; a possible D gene is TRBD1 (5 bases). Between the trimmed V and J ends, which lost 5 bases and 14 bases, there was a span of 13 bases. CDR1 and CDR2 (germline): MNHNS, SASEGT. This CDR3 region has 11 residues. The CDR3 DNA follows: TGTGCCAGCAGTAGTCCAGGGATGGAGTTCTTC. Translation: CASSSPGMEFF.

The V gene is TRBV5-8, the J gene TRBJ2-7, with D unresolved. V was trimmed by 1 base and J by 2 bases, leaving 7 bases between them. CDR3 length: 13 amino acids. From germline, CDR1 is SGHTS and CDR2 YDEGEE. The CDR3 reads CASSLYFTYEQYF. In DNA form, the CDR3 reads TGTGCCAGCAGCTTGTACTTCACCTACGAGCAGTACTTC.

V is TRBV5-5 and J is TRBJ1-5; the match to TRBD1 covers 7 bases. The trim removed 0 bases at V and 6 bases at J, leaving 0 bases unmatched. The CDR3 runs 13 residues. CDR1 is SGHKS and CDR2 is YYEKEE in the germline V gene (reference sequence). The CDR3 coding sequence is TGTGCCAGCAGCTTGGGGACAGGTCAGCCCCAGCATTTT. As protein: CASSLGTGQPQHF.

V gene TRBV15 combines with J gene TRBJ1-2; perhaps TRBD1 as D (6 bases). The germline V and J ends were trimmed by 0 bases and 8 bases, with 22 bases remaining between them. The CDR3 length is 17 residues. Germline V gene sequence: CDR1 LNHNV, CDR2 YYDKDF (reference sequence). CDR3 sequence: CATSRDFRQGHGEGYTF. CDR3 coding DNA: TGTGCCACCAGCAGAGATTTTAGGCAGGGACACGGGGAAGGCTACACCTTC. The whole variable domain, filled in from reference TRBV15 and TRBJ1-2, reads DAMVIQNPRYQVTQFGKPVTLSCSQTLNHNVMYWYQQKSSQAPKLLFHYYDKDFNNEADTPDNFQSRRPNTSFCFLDIRSPGLGDTAMYLCATSRDFRQGHGEGYTFGSGTRLTVV.

The rearrangement uses TRBV18 and TRBJ2-1; D possibly uses TRBD1 or TRBD2 (5 bases each). This CDR3 has 15 residues. V was pared by 1 base and J by 4 bases, with 11 bases between. The germline V gene has CDR1 KGHSH and CDR2 LQKENI. CDR3 protein: CASSPQGRHYNEQFF. The CDR3 nucleotides are TGTGCCAGCTCACCACAGGGACGGCATTACAATGAGCAGTTCTTC. The complete variable domain, with remaining parts taken from reference TRBV18 and TRBJ2-1, reads NAGVMQNPRHLVRRRGQEARLRCSPMKGHSHVYWYRQLPEEGLKFMVYLQKENIIDESGMPKERFSAEFPKEGPSILRIQQVVRGDSAAYFCASSPQGRHYNEQFFGPGTRLTVL.

This chain uses TRBV5-1 with TRBJ2-7; TRBD1 might be the D (5 bases). This CDR3 has 14 amino acids. V was pared by 1 base and J by 0 bases, with 8 bases between. CDR1 is SGHRS, CDR2 YFSETQ, per germline. CDR3 DNA sequence: TGCGCCAGCAGCTTGCAGGGCCACTCCTACGAGCAGTACTTC. Translating it yields CASSLQGHSYEQYF.

The V call is TRBV16, the J call TRBJ1-5; D remains unclear. The V end lost 1 base, the J end lost 0 bases, and 10 bases lay between the germline ends. This CDR3 region has 16 residues. CDR1 and CDR2 from the germline V gene are KGHSY and FQNENV. The CDR3 nucleotides read TGTGCCAGCAGCCAATTCTCACGACATAGCAATCAGCCCCAGCATTTT. Amino acids: CASSQFSRHSNQPQHF.

This rearrangement joins TRBV4-1 to TRBJ2-7; TRBD1 might be the D (5 bases). Germline V gene lookup returns CDR1 MGHRA and CDR2 YSYEKL. The length of the CDR3 is 13 residues. The V gene lost 0 bases and the J gene lost 6 bases, with 9 bases spanning the gap. For the CDR3, the DNA is TGCGCCAGCAGCCAAGACAGGGTCGCCGAGCAGTACTTC. It codes for CASSQDRVAEQYF.

Turning to this clone: The same CDR3 arises from other DNA sequences in this sample as well. The chain has TRBV5-1 and TRBJ2-2; D is unclear. Germline V gene sequence: CDR1 SGHRS, CDR2 YFSETQ. V was cut by 3 bases and J by 0 bases, with 0 bases left in between. This CDR3 is 12 amino acids long. The CDR3: CASSSNTGELFF. The CDR3, as DNA: TGCGCCAGCAGCTCGAACACCGGGGAGCTGTTTTTT. The full variable domain, with the rest looked up from reference TRBV5-1 and TRBJ2-2, is KAGVTQTPRYLIKTRGQQVTLSCSPISGHRSVSWYQQTPGQGLQFLFEYFSETQRNKGNFPGRFSGRQFSNSRSEMNVSTLELGDSALYLCASSSNTGELFFGEGSRLTVL.

V usage is TRBV2 and J usage is TRBJ1-4, with no clear D. The CDR3 contains 13 residues. Germline V gene lookup returns CDR1 SNHLY and CDR2 FYNNEI. Trimming shortened V by 1 base and J by 7 bases, and 7 bases separated the two germline ends. The CDR3 is CASSEGGFEKLFF. CDR3 in DNA: TGTGCCAGCAGTGAAGGAGGGTTTGAAAAACTGTTTTTT. The variable domain in full, with the rest retrieved from reference TRBV2 and TRBJ1-4, is EPEVTQTPSHQVTQMGQEVILRCVPISNHLYFYWYRQILGQKVEFLVSFYNNEISEKSEIFDDQFSVERPDGSNFTLKIRSTKLEDSAMYFCASSEGGFEKLFFGSGTQLSVL.

The genes are TRBV30 and TRBJ1-5; tentatively, D is TRBD1 (5 bases). Per the germline V gene, CDR1 is GTSNPN and CDR2 is SVGIG (reference sequence). Trimming shortened V by 2 bases and J by 6 bases, and 11 bases separated the two germline ends. This CDR3 spans 13 amino acids. The DNA for the CDR3 is TGTGCCTGGAGTAATGGGGCGCGTCAGCCCCAGCATTTT. It specifies CAWSNGARQPQHF.